The rows below give T cell receptor beta chains drawn from one sample of a study of cytomegalovirus exposure and HLA in healthy donors. The protocol was immunoSEQ multiplex PCR, while the TCRdb copy is restricted to in-frame clones and leaves out a portion. The sample holds 200,000 or so clones, about 81% seen once. The sample was PBMCs. The receptor source for this set is a woman aged 50 to 65 in good health and CMV-seropositive. Each CDR3 is given with its conserved first and last residue. Each record gives: clone size, V gene, D gene, J gene, CDR3 DNA, CDR3 protein. A D gene is named only where the DNA matches it firmly. Only part of the rows carry a size: once, few, many, or a class if the clone is expanded.

>-|TRBV18|-|TRBJ2-2
TGTGCCAGCTCGGGGCAACAGAACACCGGGGAGCTGTTTTTT
CASSGQQNTGELFF
>once|TRBV5-1|-|TRBJ1-5
TGCGCCAGCAGCTTAGGGGGTGCGGATCAGCCCCAGCATTTT
CASSLGGADQPQHF
>-|TRBV5-1|-|TRBJ2-3
TGCGCCAGCAGCTTGGAATCCGGAGATACGCAGTATTTT
CASSLESGDTQYF
>few|TRBV6-6|-|TRBJ2-3
TGTGCCAGCAGTCCCCGGGCAGATACGCAGTATTTT
CASSPRADTQYF
>once|TRBV4-1|TRBD2|TRBJ2-1
TGCGCCAGCAGCCAAGATAGGACTAGCATGGATGAGCAGTTCTTC
CASSQDRTSMDEQFF
>-|TRBV6-5|-|TRBJ2-1
TGTGCCAGCAGTCGCGGGCGGTCCTACAATGAGCAGTTCTTC
CASSRGRSYNEQFF
>once|TRBV6-1|TRBD1|TRBJ2-5
TGTGCCAGCAGTGAAGGGACAGGGCCTTTCGGGGAGACCCAGTACTTC
CASSEGTGPFGETQYF
>few|TRBV6-5|TRBD2|TRBJ2-5
TGTGCCAGCAGTTACGGAGTAGCGGGAGGTCAAGAGACCCAGTACTTC
CASSYGVAGGQETQYF
>-|TRBV28|TRBD1|TRBJ1-6
TGTGCCAGACCGGGACAGGGAAGGTCCCTCCACTTT
CARPGQGRSLHF
>few|TRBV9|-|TRBJ1-4
TGTGCCAGCAGCGTAGCATCTAACGAAAAACTGTTTTTT
CASSVASNEKLFF
>-|TRBV10-3|-|TRBJ1-3
TGTGCCATCAGTGAAGTAAGGGAGGGAAACACCATATATTTT
CAISEVREGNTIYF
>-|TRBV6-1|TRBD2|TRBJ2-5
TGTGCCAGCAGTGAAAGCCATACTAGCGGGGGGCTCCAAGAGACCCAGTACTTC
CASSESHTSGGLQETQYF
>-|TRBV4-1|-|TRBJ1-2
TGCGCCAGCAGCCAAGGGTGGGGGGGGGTAAACTATGGCTACACCTTC
CASSQGWGGVNYGYTF
>-|TRBV6-5|TRBD1|TRBJ2-5
TGTGCCAGCAGTAGGGGACAGCAAGAGACCCAGTACTTC
CASSRGQQETQYF
>-|TRBV6-6|TRBD2|TRBJ2-3
TGTGCCAGCACCTTAGCGGGGGCCTTCCGCACAGATACACAGTATTTT
CASTLAGAFRTDTQYF
>once|TRBV7-9|TRBD2|TRBJ2-7
TGTGCCAGCAGCCCACCCCAGCGGGGGGGATACGAGCAGTACTTC
CASSPPQRGGYEQYF
>-|TRBV7-2|-|TRBJ1-2
TGTGCCAGCAGCTTAGGCCCCCAGGGGTTTCTGGATGGCTACACCTTC
CASSLGPQGFLDGYTF
>-|TRBV6-5|TRBD1|TRBJ2-1
TGTGCCAGCAAACAGGGGCCGGACAATGAGCAGTTCTTC
CASKQGPDNEQFF
>-|TRBV28|TRBD2|TRBJ2-3
TGTGCCAGCAGTCCCAGCGGGGGGGCGTCGGGGGATACGCAGTATTTT
CASSPSGGASGDTQYF
>-|TRBV5-6|TRBD2|TRBJ2-7
TGTGCCAGCAGCTTGGGGGGACTAGCGGGAGGTCGGTCCTACGAGCAGTACTTC
CASSLGGLAGGRSYEQYF
>-|TRBV5-1|TRBD2|TRBJ2-5
TGCGCCAGCAGCAGCTCTAGCGGGAACCCACAAGAGACCCAGTACTTC
CASSSSSGNPQETQYF
>-|TRBV5-6|-|TRBJ1-2
TGTGCCAGCAGCTTGGTGGGCAGGGTGGGCTATGGCTACACCTTC
CASSLVGRVGYGYTF
>-|TRBV7-2|-|TRBJ1-4
TGTGCCAGCAGCTTTAGCTATCTCAATGAAAAACTGTTTTTT
CASSFSYLNEKLFF
>-|TRBV7-9|TRBD1|TRBJ1-2
TGTGCCAGCAGCTTAACAGGTCAGGGGGCTCACTATGGCTACACCTTC
CASSLTGQGAHYGYTF
>-|TRBV7-8|-|TRBJ1-5
TGTGCCAGCAGCTTTTCCGGACAATACAACCAGCCCCAGCATTTT
CASSFSGQYNQPQHF
>-|TRBV18|-|TRBJ2-7
TGTGCCAGCTCACCCAGGGTGAAGAACGAGCAGTACTTC
CASSPRVKNEQYF
>-|TRBV5-6|TRBD1|TRBJ2-1
TGTGCCAGCAGCTTGTCACAGGGGGTAGGGTCCTACAATGAGCAGTTCTTC
CASSLSQGVGSYNEQFF